This TCR beta chain was profiled in a study of blood T cell repertoires in COVID-19. As for the study in general: The United States, Italy and Spain were the sources of the acute and convalescent COVID-19 samples. From T cells, B-cell-depleted T cells, or PBMCs came the material, which was cDNA or gDNA.

Recovery meant two consecutive negative NP/OP PCR tests, professional clearance, or resolved symptoms. Original handling: Using reference gene primer amplification, nucleated cell counts were estimated. Assay used: immunoSEQ multiplex PCR; TCRdb lists only in-frame clones, some missing. The DNA was the basis for D and trimming; V, J and clone size are from that table. Of 250,000 to 350,000 clones detected, 88% appear once; the ten largest clones hold around 1%. The sample was PBMCs or T cells enriched from blood (not recorded which). This TCR was recovered from a woman in her twenties or thirties who had recovered from COVID-19.

The CDR3 DNA sequence: TGTGCCAGCAGTTCAGGACAGGGCGGACAGCCCCAGCATTTT. It is translated as CASSSGQGGQPQHF. The chain uses TRBV28 and TRBJ1-5; 8 bases line up with TRBD1. With 4 bases clipped from V and 7 bases from J, the junction kept 6 bases outside the gene matches. The CDR3 is made up of 14 amino acids. Germline V lookup: CDR1 MDHEN, CDR2 SYDVKM.